This TCR beta chain was identified in a study of T cell responses to AZD1222 COVID-19 vaccine. Study results and limitations: Females outnumbered males among donors, who were mostly white British; clonal diversity was possibly underestimated. Every sample of the repertoires postdated the peak T cell response. Spike-specific TCR breadth rose after two AZD1222 doses, and depth rose as well.

Using immunoSEQ multiplex PCR, the repertoire was profiled, and TCRdb retains in-frame clones only, with some absent. The data contain roughly 150,000 clones, around nine tenths of them singletons. With regard to this clone: The antigen remains unidentified.

With 4 bases clipped from V and 0 bases from J, the junction kept 11 bases outside the gene matches. CDR1 LNHDA and CDR2 SQIVND come from the germline V gene (reference sequence). CDR3 length equals 17 residues. This sequence was found in an adult who received the AZD1222 COVID-19 vaccine. Sample: peripheral blood, taken 28 days after the second AZD1222 dose. The chain joins TRBV19 to TRBJ1-2, with 7 bases aligning to TRBD1. In DNA, the CDR3 is TGTGCCAGTAGTAGTGGGACAGACCCTTCAGCTAACTATGGCTACACCTTC. As protein: CASSSGTDPSANYGYTF.